Listed below are T cell receptor beta chains from one sample, sequenced in a study of PD-1 blockade in mismatch repair-deficient tumors. The method was immunoSEQ multiplex PCR; TCRdb's version includes in-frame clones alone and lacks a portion of them. The sample consists of around 68,000 clones, approximately 78% of them appearing once. This specimen was peripheral blood, taken 2 weeks after starting pembrolizumab. The receptor set was obtained from an adult with mismatch repair-deficient cancer. Both conserved end residues are part of each CDR3. Each record gives: clone size, J gene, D gene, V gene, CDR3 protein, CDR3 DNA. The D gene is left open where the match is weak. Only some rows state a clone size, as once, few, many or a class for expanded clones.

NA,TRBJ2-1,NA,TRBV12-5,CASGSRESEQFF,TGTGCTAGTGGTTCTCGCGAGTCCGAGCAGTTCTTC
NA,TRBJ2-5,NA,TRBV7-8,CASSPAEETQYF,TGTGCCAGCAGCCCCGCCGAAGAGACCCAGTACTTC
NA,TRBJ2-5,TRBD2,TRBV11-2,CASSASGSVETQYF,TGTGCCAGCAGCGCGAGCGGGAGTGTGGAGACCCAGTACTTC
NA,TRBJ1-3,TRBD1,TRBV7-2,CASSPMGQGTASGNTIYF,TGTGCCAGCAGCCCGATGGGACAGGGGACGGCCTCTGGAAACACCATATATTTT
NA,TRBJ1-3,NA,TRBV5-6,CASSPTAGNTIYF,TGTGCCAGCAGCCCGACCGCGGGAAACACCATATATTTT
NA,TRBJ1-5,TRBD1,TRBV28,CASSLWGDSTNQPQHF,TGTGCCAGCAGTTTGTGGGGGGACAGTACCAATCAGCCCCAGCATTTT
NA,TRBJ2-7,NA,TRBV6-6,CASSPPGGVEQYF,TGTGCCAGCAGCCCCCCCGGGGGTGTGGAGCAGTACTTC
NA,TRBJ1-2,TRBD1,TRBV6-4,CASRGQGTGYTF,TGTGCCAGCAGGGGACAGGGGACTGGCTACACCTTC
medium-sized,TRBJ2-7,NA,TRBV2,CASRYGVIEQYF,TGTGCCAGCAGATATGGGGTTATCGAGCAGTACTTC
few,TRBJ1-2,NA,TRBV7-9,CASSLARGGYTF,TGTGCCAGCAGCCTAGCCAGAGGCGGCTACACCTTC
NA,TRBJ1-4,NA,TRBV7-6,CASSHDRGKLFF,TGTGCCAGCAGCCATGACCGTGGAAAACTGTTTTTT
medium-sized,TRBJ2-2,TRBD1,TRBV18,CASSPTNRGDTGELFF,TGTGCCAGCTCACCCACTAACAGGGGCGACACCGGGGAGCTGTTTTTT
NA,TRBJ1-4,NA,TRBV4-3,CASSQEVGGLSEKLFF,TGCGCCAGCAGCCAAGAGGTGGGGGGGTTGAGTGAAAAACTGTTTTTT
NA,TRBJ2-5,TRBD2,TRBV11-3,CASSLGGGEETQYF,TGTGCCAGCAGCTTAGGGGGGGGAGAAGAGACCCAGTACTTC
NA,TRBJ2-6,NA,TRBV18,CASSPRQAGANVLTF,TGTGCCAGCTCACCACGACAGGCTGGGGCCAACGTCCTGACTTTC
NA,TRBJ2-2,NA,TRBV5-4,CASSLRSLGTGELFF,TGTGCCAGCAGCCTAAGGAGTCTTGGCACCGGGGAGCTGTTTTTT
NA,TRBJ1-1,NA,TRBV19,CASVSAHEAFF,TGTGCCAGTGTCTCGGCCCATGAAGCTTTCTTT
NA,TRBJ1-2,TRBD1,TRBV6-5,CASSRTGVSGYTF,TGTGCCAGCAGCCGGACAGGCGTCTCTGGCTACACCTTC
NA,TRBJ1-6,NA,TRBV4-2,CASSQTETYNSPLHF,TGTGCCAGCAGCCAGACAGAAACCTATAATTCACCCCTCCACTTT
NA,TRBJ2-7,NA,TRBV6-6,CASREGVEQYF,TGTGCCAGCCGGGAAGGGGTCGAGCAGTACTTC
few,TRBJ2-1,TRBD2,TRBV12-5,CASGLGLAVINEQFF,TGTGCTAGTGGTTTGGGTCTAGCGGTGATCAATGAGCAGTTCTTC
NA,TRBJ1-2,NA,TRBV10-3,CAISAMSLKKYGYTF,TGTGCCATCAGCGCAATGAGTCTTAAGAAGTATGGCTACACCTTC
NA,TRBJ2-7,NA,TRBV28,CASKVAEPRKEQYF,TGTGCCAGCAAAGTGGCGGAGCCGCGAAAAGAGCAGTACTTC
NA,TRBJ2-1,TRBD2,TRBV10-3,CAISASGTSGATYNEQFF,TGTGCCATCAGTGCCTCCGGGACTAGCGGGGCAACCTACAATGAGCAGTTCTTC
many,TRBJ1-1,TRBD1,TRBV6-1,CASSGVTGGYTEAFF,TGTGCCAGCAGTGGAGTGACAGGGGGGTACACTGAAGCTTTCTTT
many,TRBJ1-1,NA,TRBV10-3,CAISESGAGWAFF,TGTGCCATCAGTGAGTCCGGGGCAGGGTGGGCTTTCTTT
NA,TRBJ2-5,NA,TRBV29-1,CSQWDQETQYF,TGCAGCCAATGGGACCAAGAGACCCAGTACTTC
NA,TRBJ2-3,NA,TRBV9,CASSEEGTSTDTQYF,TGTGCCAGCAGCGAAGAGGGGACTAGCACAGATACGCAGTATTTT
NA,TRBJ2-1,NA,TRBV5-3,CARSLVDNEQFF,TGTGCCAGAAGCTTGGTGGACAATGAGCAGTTCTTC